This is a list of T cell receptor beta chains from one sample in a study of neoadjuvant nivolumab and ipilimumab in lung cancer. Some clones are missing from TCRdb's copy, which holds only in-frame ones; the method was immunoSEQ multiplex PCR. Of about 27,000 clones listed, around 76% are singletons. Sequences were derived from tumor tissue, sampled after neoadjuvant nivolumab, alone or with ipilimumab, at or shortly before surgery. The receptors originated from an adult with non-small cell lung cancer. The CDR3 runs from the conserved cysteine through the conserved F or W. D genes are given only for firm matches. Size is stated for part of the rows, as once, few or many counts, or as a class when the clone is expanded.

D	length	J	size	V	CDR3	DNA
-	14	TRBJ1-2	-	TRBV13	CASSSPGTSYGYTF	TGTGCCAGCAGTTCCCCCGGGACCTCCTACGGCTACACCTTC
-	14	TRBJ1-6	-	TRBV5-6	CASRRAADNSPLHF	TGTGCCAGCAGGAGAGCAGCCGATAATTCACCCCTCCACTTT
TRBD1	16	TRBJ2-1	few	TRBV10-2	CASSEAGQASYNEQFF	TGCGCCAGCAGTGAGGCGGGACAGGCCTCCTACAATGAGCAGTTCTTC
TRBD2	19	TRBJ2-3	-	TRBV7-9	CASSTQLRGRGAAGDTQYF	TGTGCCAGCAGCACACAACTACGGGGGCGGGGGGCCGCTGGAGATACGCAGTATTTT
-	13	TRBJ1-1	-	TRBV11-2	CASSGMRSTEAFF	TGTGCCAGCAGCGGGATGAGAAGTACTGAAGCTTTCTTT
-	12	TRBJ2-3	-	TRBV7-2	CASSLRLETQYF	TGTGCCAGCAGCCTCAGACTAGAAACGCAGTATTTT
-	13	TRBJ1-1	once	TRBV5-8	CASSLFSGTEAFF	TGTGCCAGCAGCTTATTTAGTGGTACTGAAGCTTTCTTT
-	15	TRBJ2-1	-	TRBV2	CASSEGYSSYNEQFF	TGTGCCAGCAGTGAAGGCTACTCTTCCTACAATGAGCAGTTCTTC
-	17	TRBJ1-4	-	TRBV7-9	CASSLARFRTANEKLFF	TGTGCCAGCAGCTTAGCGCGATTTCGGACTGCAAATGAAAAACTGTTTTTT
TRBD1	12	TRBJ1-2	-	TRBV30	CAWGRDRGGYTF	TGTGCCTGGGGACGGGACAGGGGTGGCTACACCTTC
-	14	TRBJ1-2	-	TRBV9	CASSGTRGGYGYTF	TGTGCCAGCAGCGGAACGAGGGGAGGGTATGGCTACACCTTC
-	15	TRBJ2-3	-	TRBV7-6	CASSLSPGFADTQYF	TGTGCCAGCAGCCTATCTCCCGGTTTCGCAGATACGCAGTATTTT
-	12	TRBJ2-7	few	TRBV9	CASSVEPYEQYF	TGTGCCAGCAGCGTAGAACCCTACGAGCAGTACTTC
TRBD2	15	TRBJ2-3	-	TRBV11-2	CASSSTGGYTDTQYF	TGTGCCAGCAGCTCCACCGGGGGGTACACAGATACGCAGTATTTT
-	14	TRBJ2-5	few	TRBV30	CAWSQGFPQETQYF	TGTGCCTGGAGTCAGGGGTTTCCTCAAGAGACCCAGTACTTC
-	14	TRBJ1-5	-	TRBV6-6	CASSYADSNQPQHF	TGTGCCAGCAGTTACGCGGACAGCAATCAGCCCCAGCATTTT